Presented here are 27 T cell receptor beta chains from one specimen sequenced in a study of CD8 T cells in ankylosing spondylitis. These receptors have no identified antigens. TCRdb independently ran MiXCR on the 5' RACE reads; one entry per CDR3 protein. The repertoire holds around 100,000 distinct CDR3 sequences, about 9% seen once, with around 30% in the top ten. Study-wide results and limits: The study identified a TCR beta motif of several highly homologous variants that appeared characteristic of ankylosing spondylitis blood.

Sequenced input: blood, either unsorted or a sorted T cell fraction (not recorded which). The receptors were gathered from a male donor with ankylosing spondylitis.

This sequence joins TRBV19 and TRBJ1-5, with a possible D match to TRBD1 (5 bases). Per the germline V gene, CDR1 is LNHDA and CDR2 is SQIVND (reference sequence). The V gene lost 4 bases and the J gene lost 6 bases, with 16 bases spanning the gap. The CDR3 is made up of 15 amino acids. CDR3 DNA: TGTGCCAGTAGTACTGGACACCAAACCAGTCAGCCCCAGCATTTT. As protein: CASSTGHQTSQPQHF.

This clonotype was counted at least ten times. CDR3 in amino acids: CASSYGPGLGYGYTF. The CDR3 nucleotides are TGTGCCAGCAGCTACGGTCCAGGGTTAGGCTATGGCTACACCTTC. V and J are TRBV11-2 and TRBJ1-2, with D possibly being TRBD1 (5 bases). The CDR3 is 15 amino acids. Trimming cost V 4 bases and J 4 bases, with 16 bases left between them. CDR1 is SGHAT and CDR2 is FQNNGV in the germline V gene. Using reference TRBV11-2 and TRBJ1-2 for the parts outside the CDR3, the full variable domain is EAGVAQSPRYKIIEKRQSVAFWCNPISGHATLYWYQQILGQGPKLLIQFQNNGVVDDSQLPKDRFSAERLKGVDSTLKIQPAKLEDSAVYLCASSYGPGLGYGYTFGSGTRLTVV.

This clonotype was counted only a few times. The chain combines TRBV27 with TRBJ2-3; D might be TRBD1 or TRBD2, each matching 5 bases. Trimming pared 5 bases from V and 5 bases from J, leaving 14 bases between. CDR3 size: 14 residues. Germline V CDR1 and CDR2: MNHEY, SMNVEV (reference sequence). The CDR3 is CASSLFGAVDTQYF. CDR3 DNA: TGTGCCAGCAGTCTCTTCGGGGCGGTAGATACGCAGTATTTT.

This rearrangement joins TRBV20-1 to TRBJ2-7; 12 bases map to TRBD1. The germline gives CDR1 DFQATT, CDR2 SNEGSKA (reference sequence). V shed 0 bases, J shed 1 base, and the junction held 1 base outside the gene matches. The CDR3 is 15 amino acids. The CDR3 region is CSAREGQGASYEQYF. In DNA, the CDR3 is TGCAGTGCTAGAGAGGGACAGGGGGCGTCCTACGAGCAGTACTTC.

In its sample, this clonotype was seen many times. The genes are TRBV7-9 and TRBJ1-1; D is perhaps TRBD1 (6 bases). The germline V and J ends were trimmed by 4 bases and 0 bases, with 18 bases remaining between them. From germline, CDR1 is SEHNR and CDR2 FQNEAQ (reference sequence). This CDR3 has 17 amino acids. The CDR3 bases are TGTGCCAGCAGCTCTGGGGGGGCAGCCATGATGAACACTGAAGCTTTCTTT. Translation gives CASSSGGAAMMNTEAFF.

This clonotype has only a few counts. This chain links TRBV5-4 with TRBJ2-2; TRBD2 agrees at 7 bases. This CDR3 is built from 15 residues. V trimming: 4 bases; J trimming: 6 bases; junction bases outside the gene matches: 9. The germline V gene encodes CDR1 SGHNT and CDR2 YYREEE (reference sequence). For the CDR3, the DNA is TGTGCCAGCAGCGTAATAGCGGGTCCCCCCGGGGAGCTGTTTTTT. Its translation is CASSVIAGPPGELFF.

The V call is TRBV7-9, the J call TRBJ1-2; 9 bases align to TRBD1. The length of the CDR3 is 16 residues. Germline V gene data show CDR1 as SEHNR and CDR2 as FQNEAQ (reference sequence). The V gene end was trimmed by 5 bases and the J gene end by 4 bases; junction bases not matched to a gene: 11. CDR3 DNA sequence: TGTGCCAGCAGCACCCGGGACAGGGAGGGACGCTATGGCTACACCTTC. It translates to CASSTRDREGRYGYTF.

The V call is TRBV4-2, the J call TRBJ2-7; the match to TRBD2 covers 10 bases. CDR1 is LGHNA and CDR2 is YNFKEQ in the germline V gene. J was trimmed by 5 bases and V by 0 bases; bases with no gene match: 10. This CDR3 has 17 residues. Here the CDR3 DNA reads TGTGCCAGCAGCCAAGACGGGACTAGCGTCCGGTGCGACGAGCAGTACGTC. Translated, it gives CASSQDGTSVRCDEQYV.

This clonotype was picked up a small number of times. The J gene is TRBJ2-5, the V gene TRBV7-9; D gene unclear. The CDR3 is made up of 12 amino acids. Germline V lookup: CDR1 SEHNR, CDR2 FQNEAQ (reference sequence). V lost 1 base and J 6 bases, leaving 6 bases between the germline ends. CDR3 in amino acids: CASSLGPQTQYF. The CDR3 DNA sequence: TGTGCCAGCAGCTTAGGCCCTCAGACCCAGTACTTC.

The chain joins TRBV11-2 to TRBJ2-1; 7 nucleotides align to TRBD2. Germline CDR1 is SGHAT and CDR2 is FQNNGV. This CDR3 has 14 amino acids. V was pared by 2 bases and J by 13 bases, with 11 bases of the junction left unmatched. The CDR3 loop is CASSLPGSGYPQFF. Written as DNA, the CDR3 is TGTGCCAGCAGCTTACCTGGTAGCGGGTACCCCCAGTTCTTC.

This clonotype was seen only once. The chain is built from TRBV27 and TRBJ2-2; tentatively, D is TRBD1 (6 bases). The CDR3 consists of 14 residues. The V end lost 7 bases, the J end lost 0 bases, and 9 bases lay between the germline ends. Looked up from germline, CDR1 is MNHEY and CDR2 is SMNVEV (reference sequence). CDR3 loop: CASTTGANTGELFF. Here the CDR3 DNA reads TGTGCCAGCACGACAGGAGCGAACACCGGGGAGCTGTTTTTT.

The genes are TRBV3-1 and TRBJ2-3; 8 nucleotides match TRBD2. The V and J ends lost 1 base and 4 bases, in that order; junction bases with no gene match: 10. The CDR3 is 17 amino acids. The germline V gene encodes CDR1 LGHDT and CDR2 YNNKEL (reference sequence). The CDR3 region is CASSQVPSGSGADTQYF. Written as DNA, the CDR3 is TGTGCCAGCAGCCAAGTCCCGAGCGGGAGTGGGGCAGATACGCAGTATTTT.

The table lists this clonotype with a few counts. The gene calls are TRBV27 and TRBJ2-7, with TRBD1 matching 11 bases. V lost 5 bases and J lost 2; bases outside the gene matches: 5. Germline CDR1 MNHEY, CDR2 SMNVEV (reference sequence). This CDR3 comprises 15 residues. This CDR3 is CASSEGQGATYEQYF. The DNA of the CDR3 is TGTGCCAGCAGTGAAGGACAGGGGGCCACCTACGAGCAGTACTTC.

There are many counts of this clonotype. The chain links TRBV9 to TRBJ2-2; possibly TRBD1 for D (6 bases). The germline CDR1 and CDR2 sequences are SGDLS and YYNGEE. The V end lost 2 bases, the J end lost 4 bases, and 12 bases lay between the germline ends. This CDR3 spans 15 amino acids. DNA of the CDR3: TGTGCCAGCAGCGTGGGGGACACGGCCACCGGGGAGCTGTTTTTT. Translating gives CASSVGDTATGELFF.

At least ten counts were recorded for this clonotype. The rearrangement links TRBV29-1 to TRBJ2-7; TRBD2 aligns across 7 bases. In germline, CDR1 is SQVTM, CDR2 ANQGSEA. The CDR3 runs to 13 residues. V trimming: 4 bases; J trimming: 7 bases; junction bases outside the gene matches: 10. CDR3 sequence: CSVGAGEAGEQYF. The CDR3 region has the DNA TGCAGCGTTGGCGCGGGAGAGGCAGGGGAGCAGTACTTC.

Turning to this clonotype: An end of the junction does not agree with germline; a read error may underlie this. This rearrangement joins TRBV5-8 to TRBJ2-1, with TRBD1 matching 7 bases. This CDR3 spans 16 amino acids. Germline loops: CDR1 SGHTS, CDR2 YDEGEE. CDR3 DNA sequence: TGTGTCAGCAGCTTAATGACAGGGATGACCTACAATGAGCAGTTCTTC. Translated: CVSSLMTGMTYNEQFF.

This clonotype occurred a few times. The V call is TRBV3-1, the J call TRBJ2-3; 7 nucleotides match TRBD2. V lost 6 bases and J lost 0; bases outside the gene matches: 6. Germline V CDR1 and CDR2: LGHDT, YNNKEL (reference sequence). The CDR3 loop spans 15 amino acids. This chain's CDR3 is CASRQTSRSTDTQYF. CDR3 DNA: TGTGCCAGCAGGCAGACTAGCCGGAGCACAGATACGCAGTATTTT.

V usage is TRBV27 and J usage is TRBJ2-1; 9 nucleotides match TRBD2. V lost 3 bases to trimming and J lost 7 bases; unmatched junction nucleotides: 4. Germline values: CDR1 MNHEY, CDR2 SMNVEV (reference sequence). The CDR3 loop spans 14 amino acids. CDR3 sequence: CASSFISGRNEQFF. The CDR3 DNA is TGTGCCAGCAGTTTCATTAGCGGGAGAAATGAGCAGTTCTTC.

This CDR3 is CASSEHGLAGGPGSEQYV. The CDR3, as DNA: TGTGCCAGCAGTGAACACGGACTAGCGGGAGGGCCTGGTAGCGAGCAGTACGTC. The chain has TRBV6-1 and TRBJ2-7, with TRBD2 matching 15 bases. CDR3 length: 18 residues. Losses at the gene ends were 2 bases for V and 6 bases for J; bases not matched to a gene: 11. The germline gives CDR1 MNHNS, CDR2 SASEGT.

The gene calls are TRBV5-1 and TRBJ1-1; no definite D call. This CDR3 contains 14 residues. Between the trimmed V and J ends, which lost 1 base and 1 base, there was a span of 8 bases. Germline-derived CDR1 and CDR2 are SGHRS and YFSETQ. CDR3 DNA: TGCGCCAGCAGCTTGTGGGGTGCGAACACTGAAGCTTTCTTT. Its translation is CASSLWGANTEAFF.

This clonotype was found a few times. This sequence joins TRBV6-6 and TRBJ2-2, with D unresolved. The CDR3 has 12 amino acids. Trimming took off 2 bases at V and 6 bases at J, with 4 bases between the two ends. The germline gives CDR1 MNHNY, CDR2 SVGAGI (reference sequence). The chain's CDR3 is CASSYMAGELFF. As DNA, the CDR3 is TGTGCCAGCAGTTACATGGCCGGGGAGCTGTTTTTT.

In its sample, this clonotype ranks as medium-sized. The V call is TRBV2, the J call TRBJ2-7; 11 bases are a match to TRBD2. The V segment lost 0 bases and the J segment 0 bases; nucleotides outside the gene matches: 7. Germline lookup yields CDR1 SNHLY and CDR2 FYNNEI. CDR3 length equals 18 residues. The DNA of the CDR3 is TGTGCCAGCAGTGAAGCCCACCTTACTAGCGGGGGCTCCTACGAGCAGTACGTC. Translated, it gives CASSEAHLTSGGSYEQYV.

The chain employs TRBV5-1 and TRBJ2-7, with D perhaps matching TRBD1 (6 bases). CDR3 length: 16 amino acids. V was trimmed by 0 bases and J by 0 bases, leaving 13 bases between them. Germline V CDR1 and CDR2: SGHRS, YFSETQ. The chain's CDR3 is CASSLGGPSSSYEQYV. DNA for the CDR3: TGCGCCAGCAGCTTGGGGGGGCCTTCGAGCTCCTACGAGCAGTACGTC.

This clonotype was detected ten times or more. The chain is built from TRBV21-1 and TRBJ1-2. TRBV21-1 represents a pseudogene. The CDR3 contains 13 residues. The CDR3 DNA sequence: TGTGCCAGCAGCAAAGCTGTGGGGAATGGCTACACCTTC. Amino acids: CASSKAVGNGYTF.

The chain recombines TRBV25-1 with TRBJ1-6; D not resolved. V was pared by 3 bases and J by 0 bases, with 6 bases between. The CDR3 contains 15 residues. Germline CDR1 and CDR2: MGHDK and SYGVNS. The CDR3 loop reads CASSDEGSYNSPLHF. The CDR3 nucleotides read TGTGCCAGCAGTGACGAGGGCTCCTATAATTCACCCCTCCACTTT.

There are a few counts of this clonotype. The chain uses TRBV5-6 and TRBJ1-1; D is uncertain. V shed 0 bases and J shed 6 bases, with 9 bases lying between them. The CDR3 runs 13 residues. The germline gives CDR1 SGHDT, CDR2 YYEEEE. The CDR3 DNA follows: TGTGCCAGCAGCTTGGCCGGGGTGGCTGAAGCTTTCTTT. Protein: CASSLAGVAEAFF. The variable domain in full, with the rest retrieved from reference TRBV5-6 and TRBJ1-1, is DAGVTQSPTHLIKTRGQQVTLRCSPKSGHDTVSWYQQALGQGPQFIFQYYEEEERQRGNFPDRFSGHQFPNYSSELNVNALLLGDSALYLCASSLAGVAEAFFGQGTRLTVV.

This clonotype was seen a few times. The V call is TRBV6-1, the J call TRBJ2-5; D is possibly TRBD1 (5 bases). V was pared by 0 bases and J by 1 base, with 9 bases between. Germline CDR1 MNHNS, CDR2 SASEGT. The CDR3 is 15 residues long. The CDR3 DNA reads TGTGCCAGCAGTGAAGCGGCAGGGTCCCAAGAGACCCAGTACTTC. It is translated as CASSEAAGSQETQYF.